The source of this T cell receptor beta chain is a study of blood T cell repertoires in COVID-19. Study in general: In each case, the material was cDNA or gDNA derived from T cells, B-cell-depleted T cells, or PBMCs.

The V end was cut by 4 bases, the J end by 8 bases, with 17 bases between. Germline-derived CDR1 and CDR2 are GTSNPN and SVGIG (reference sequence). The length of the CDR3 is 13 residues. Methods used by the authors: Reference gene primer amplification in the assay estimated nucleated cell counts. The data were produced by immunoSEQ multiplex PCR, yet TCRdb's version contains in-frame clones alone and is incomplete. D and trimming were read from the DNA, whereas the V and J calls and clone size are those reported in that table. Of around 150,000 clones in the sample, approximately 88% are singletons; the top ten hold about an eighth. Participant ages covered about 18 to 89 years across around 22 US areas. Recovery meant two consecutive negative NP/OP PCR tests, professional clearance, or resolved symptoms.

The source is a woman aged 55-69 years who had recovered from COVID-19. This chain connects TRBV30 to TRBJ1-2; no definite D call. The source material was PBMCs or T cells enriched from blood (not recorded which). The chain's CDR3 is CAWTRRPAGGYTF. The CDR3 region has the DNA TGTGCCTGGACCCGGCGGCCGGCTGGCGGCTACACCTTC.